This is a list of T cell receptor beta chains from one sample in a study of kidney transplant recipient with SARS-CoV-2 infection. TCRdb reprocessed the reads via MiXCR and lists one record per CDR3 protein. The sample contains roughly 250,000 distinct CDR3 sequences, around 26% of which appear only once. The sample here was a blood sample, taken at baseline and around day 110 from a kidney transplant recipient. These receptor sequences come from a male patient in his 30s who had COVID-19 and was a kidney transplant recipient. Some of these T cells may belong to the graft donor. The CDR3 runs from the conserved cysteine through the conserved F or W. Each record gives: V gene, J gene, D gene, CDR3 protein. The D gene is left open where the match is weak.

v_call: TRBV18; j_call: TRBJ1-4; d_call: -; cdr3_aa: CASSPGISGEKLFF
v_call: TRBV7-9; j_call: TRBJ1-2; d_call: -; cdr3_aa: CASSKLIYHGKTYGYTF
v_call: TRBV20-1; j_call: TRBJ1-5; d_call: -; cdr3_aa: CRARGQPQHF
v_call: TRBV6-6; j_call: TRBJ1-5; d_call: TRBD1; cdr3_aa: CASGGGLGNQPQHF
v_call: TRBV5-1; j_call: TRBJ2-5; d_call: -; cdr3_aa: CASSLGSGPQETQYF
v_call: TRBV7-8; j_call: TRBJ2-5; d_call: TRBD2; cdr3_aa: CADAAGGPLETQYF
v_call: TRBV27; j_call: TRBJ1-2; d_call: -; cdr3_aa: CASSFSPLSNYGYTF
v_call: TRBV9; j_call: TRBJ2-1; d_call: TRBD2; cdr3_aa: CASSAMGLVGNNEQFF
v_call: TRBV6-2/TRBV6-3; j_call: TRBJ1-2; d_call: -; cdr3_aa: CASSYMGPGYGYTF
v_call: TRBV5-1; j_call: TRBJ1-1; d_call: -; cdr3_aa: CASSLGGGVTEAFF
v_call: TRBV30; j_call: TRBJ1-2; d_call: -; cdr3_aa: CAWSAQRYRKTYGYTF
v_call: TRBV5-8; j_call: TRBJ1-2; d_call: -; cdr3_aa: CASLERHPRKTYGYTF
v_call: TRBV8-2; j_call: TRBJ1-2; d_call: -; cdr3_aa: CGSRSIDSRRTYGYTF
v_call: TRBV20-1; j_call: TRBJ1-1; d_call: -; cdr3_aa: CSAQVNTEAFF
v_call: TRBV6-6; j_call: TRBJ2-6; d_call: -; cdr3_aa: CASSYPDPSSGANVLTF
v_call: TRBV19; j_call: TRBJ2-7; d_call: -; cdr3_aa: CASGTDSIREQYF
v_call: TRBV7-9; j_call: TRBJ1-2; d_call: TRBD1; cdr3_aa: CASSLSGTGFYTF
v_call: TRBV21-1; j_call: TRBJ2-3; d_call: -; cdr3_aa: CASRPGLATVMQDTQYF
v_call: TRBV11-2; j_call: TRBJ2-3; d_call: TRBD2; cdr3_aa: CASSAGVMGTDTQYF
v_call: TRBV7-6; j_call: TRBJ1-2; d_call: -; cdr3_aa: CASSKGLHDYGYTF
v_call: TRBV11-1; j_call: TRBJ1-2; d_call: -; cdr3_aa: CASSSYFKAGKTYGYTF
v_call: TRBV16; j_call: TRBJ2-1; d_call: -; cdr3_aa: CASSQMRGSVHNEQFF
v_call: TRBV5-6; j_call: TRBJ1-1; d_call: -; cdr3_aa: CASSFGAEAFF
v_call: TRBV12-5; j_call: TRBJ2-3; d_call: TRBD2; cdr3_aa: CASGLTLAGSDTQYF
v_call: TRBV7-9; j_call: TRBJ2-3; d_call: TRBD2; cdr3_aa: CASSLLAGVADTQYF
v_call: TRBV21-1; j_call: TRBJ2-3; d_call: -; cdr3_aa: CASSCMLATVMQDTQYF
v_call: TRBV10-3; j_call: TRBJ2-5; d_call: -; cdr3_aa: CAIIRPWGPTVGETQYF
v_call: TRBV5-1; j_call: TRBJ1-2; d_call: -; cdr3_aa: CASGPSSVRKTYGYTF
v_call: TRBV6-2/TRBV6-3; j_call: TRBJ1-4; d_call: -; cdr3_aa: CASSYTRKNRNVDEKLFF
v_call: TRBV4-1; j_call: TRBJ2-7; d_call: -; cdr3_aa: CASSRLLGAGEQYF
v_call: TRBV2; j_call: TRBJ2-7; d_call: -; cdr3_aa: CASSIQGGSYEQYF
v_call: TRBV5-1; j_call: TRBJ2-3; d_call: -; cdr3_aa: CANSPTDGLPNTDTQYF
v_call: TRBV30; j_call: TRBJ2-2; d_call: TRBD2; cdr3_aa: CAWSDIAGVNTGELFF
v_call: TRBV3-2; j_call: TRBJ2-7; d_call: -; cdr3_aa: CASSRQREQYF
v_call: TRBV5-1; j_call: TRBJ2-3; d_call: TRBD2; cdr3_aa: CASSPPQRGGRGTDTQYF
v_call: TRBV15; j_call: TRBJ1-5; d_call: -; cdr3_aa: CATSRSRGMTPQHF
v_call: TRBV14; j_call: TRBJ1-3; d_call: TRBD1; cdr3_aa: CASRGTASGNTIYF
v_call: TRBV12-3/TRBV12-4; j_call: TRBJ2-2; d_call: -; cdr3_aa: CASSLVGFGELFF
v_call: TRBV19; j_call: TRBJ2-7; d_call: -; cdr3_aa: CASTDRTYEQYF
v_call: TRBV2; j_call: TRBJ2-1; d_call: -; cdr3_aa: CANVLDGTRNEQFF
v_call: TRBV30; j_call: TRBJ2-2; d_call: TRBD1; cdr3_aa: CAWRAGTGVAGLFF
v_call: TRBV6-6; j_call: TRBJ1-2; d_call: TRBD1; cdr3_aa: CASSDRGGYGYTF
v_call: TRBV5-4; j_call: TRBJ1-1; d_call: TRBD1; cdr3_aa: CASSYAGGRAFF
v_call: TRBV2; j_call: TRBJ1-1; d_call: -; cdr3_aa: CASSRQLTRNTEAFF
v_call: TRBV7-3; j_call: TRBJ2-3; d_call: -; cdr3_aa: CASIPTRELSPFGGTDTQYF
v_call: TRBV20-1; j_call: TRBJ2-7; d_call: TRBD2; cdr3_aa: CSAPASGNSYEQYF
v_call: TRBV7-2; j_call: TRBJ1-2; d_call: -; cdr3_aa: CASSVALRDGKTYGYTF
v_call: TRBV5-5; j_call: TRBJ1-1; d_call: -; cdr3_aa: CASSLGPRRDTEAFF
v_call: TRBV5-6; j_call: TRBJ2-5; d_call: TRBD1; cdr3_aa: CASSSNRGMQTQYF
v_call: TRBV7-8; j_call: TRBJ2-2; d_call: -; cdr3_aa: CASSRTGFSNTGELFF
v_call: TRBV16; j_call: TRBJ1-2; d_call: -; cdr3_aa: CASSILAVVRKTYGYTF
v_call: TRBV10-3; j_call: TRBJ2-7; d_call: TRBD1; cdr3_aa: CAISFDRGYEQYF
v_call: TRBV28; j_call: TRBJ2-3; d_call: -; cdr3_aa: CASLPRVLTSTDTQYF
v_call: TRBV27; j_call: TRBJ2-7; d_call: -; cdr3_aa: CASSEGPTELFYEQYF